This TCR beta chain came from a study of identifying expanded T cells in peripheral blood (dated by TCRdb to the late 2010s). Regarding the study in general: Technical replicates were generated by sequencing separate aliquots of the same genomic DNA pool, and four replicates were compared pairwise.

Concerning this clone: Its specific antigen is unknown. Per-nucleotide qualities are absent, and no much larger clonotype sits a single base away.

No immune events such as infections were documented for the healthy donors during the collection period. Blood repertoires from healthy donors were used as a training cohort for calibrating time-dependent variance in a beta-binomial model of differential abundance of T-cell clones. The training cohort was composed of roughly ten healthy donors, 3 female and 7 male. The donors were between about 29 and 65 years old, with an average age of about 47 years. Whole blood, obtained from a commercial supplier, was collected from each healthy donor at three time points spaced approximately two weeks apart. Genomic DNA was extracted from unsorted whole blood for immunosequencing. Unmatched junction bases come to 4, with V trimmed by 0 bases and J by 6 bases. CDR1 and CDR2, looked up from the germline V gene, are SGHRS and YFSETQ. From the cysteine through the phenylalanine, the CDR3 covers 16 amino acids. Of all the DNA, just the CDR3 is kept, 48 bases in frame from base 1.

The paper's findings and limits, for the study overall: The authors expected that biological variance in healthy repertoires might rise further over much longer intervals, such as months to years. Across all healthy-donor time intervals, the beta-binomial model significantly lowered both the number of clones called differentially abundant and the false-positive rate. For all healthy donors, the variance in clone template counts between roughly 2-week samples rose significantly as total template count increased. The binomial model flagged roughly 1.1 differentially abundant clones between technical replicates, compared with around 15 over approximately 2 weeks and roughly 19 over around four weeks.

The immunoSEQ Assay, which uses bias-controlled multiplex PCR amplification of genomic DNA, was used to profile TCRbeta CDR3 regions. The published analysis was carried out like this. To quantify the absolute abundance of each unique TCRbeta CDR3 region, the sequences were collapsed and filtered. Differential abundance was assessed using a binomial (Fisher-equivalent) model and a beta-binomial model in which time-dependent variance fitted from healthy donors was added. Clones with fewer than 5 combined templates were excluded, and clones with Benjamini-Hochberg FDR below 0.01 were called differentially abundant. Beta-binomial variance was modeled as a function of total template count across the two samples using the form v = (b*log(k)+a)^2. The source is immuneACCESS, and TCRdb retained only in-frame sequences with V and J called. Part of the clones is not carried over; for the studies checked, unresolved V genes explain less than half of this, and the remainder is unexplained. From that table come the V and J calls and clone size; the DNA was used to work out D and trimming. In this sample the table shows approximately 120,000 clones, 75% to 90% of which occur a single time. The ten biggest clones cover over 3% of the sample.

This receptor chain uses TRBV5-1 and TRBJ2-3; 13 bases in the junction line up with TRBD2. The material sequenced was blood. This TCR derives from a person aged 18-70 years in good health. The nucleotide sequence reads as follows: TGCGCCAGCAGCTTGGGGACTAGCGGGGGCGATGATACGCAGTATTTT. It translates as CASSLGTSGGDDTQYF.